These 19 T cell receptor beta chains share one sample of origin, sequenced in a study of vaccination effects on CD4 cells after COVID-19. The repertoire was sequenced with immunoSEQ multiplex PCR; TCRdb's copy has only in-frame clones and lacks some. The data contain some 65,000 clones, less than 85% of them singletons. Their recognized antigens are unknown. Within the ViraFEST assay, antigen-specific CD4+ T cells underwent expansion with viral peptide pools prior to sequencing. The culture ran for 10 days before CD4+ T cells were isolated. No vaccinee had earlier SARS-CoV-2 infection, and nucleocapsid antibodies were negative. This material consisted of CD4+ T cells from PBMCs cultured with HCoV-NL63 spike peptides, taken before COVID-19 vaccination. All receptors derive from a human donor who received a COVID-19 vaccine.

The CDR3 DNA reads as TGTGCCAGCAATAGTGACGGACAGGGGTTCACTGAAGCTTTCTTT. It translates to CASNSDGQGFTEAFF. The rearrangement links TRBV28 to TRBJ1-1; 9 nucleotides align to TRBD1. The germline V gene has CDR1 MDHEN and CDR2 SYDVKM. The CDR3 extends over 15 amino acids. Germline trimming cut 7 bases from V and 4 bases from J; bases unmatched to any gene: 10.

CDR3 amino acids: CASSPRGRGDQETQYF. The CDR3 region has the DNA TGTGCCAGCAGCCCCCGAGGGAGGGGCGACCAAGAGACCCAGTACTTC. The rearrangement links TRBV9 to TRBJ2-5, with TRBD2 matching over 7 bases. This CDR3 comprises 16 residues. Losses at the gene ends were 4 bases for V and 0 bases for J; bases not matched to a gene: 9. CDR1 SGDLS and CDR2 YYNGEE come from the germline V gene.

This clone was seen a single time. The rearrangement links TRBV5-1 to TRBJ2-3; 13 bases match TRBD2. Germline CDR1 and CDR2: SGHRS and YFSETQ. The CDR3 is 16 amino acids. The J segment lost 6 bases and the V segment lost 4 bases, leaving 8 bases of the junction unmatched. This CDR3 reads CASSDMTSGGLDTQYF. CDR3 coding DNA: TGCGCCAGCAGCGATATGACTAGCGGGGGGTTGGATACGCAGTATTTT.

The chain carries TRBV5-1 and TRBJ2-5, with 7 bases lining up with TRBD1. CDR1 and CDR2 (germline): SGHRS, YFSETQ. CDR3 length equals 14 residues. V was clipped by 4 bases and J by 4 bases; unmatched bases: 7. CDR3 loop: CASSGQGEGETQYF. In nucleotides, the CDR3 is TGCGCCAGCAGCGGGCAGGGGGAAGGAGAGACCCAGTACTTC.

The chain carries TRBV6-5 and TRBJ2-7; D remains unclear. Trimming pared 5 bases from V and 1 base from J, leaving 9 bases between. Germline V CDR1 and CDR2: MNHEY, SVGAGI. The CDR3 length is 13 residues. The CDR3 spells CASSINWSYEQYV. DNA of the CDR3: TGTGCCAGCAGTATTAACTGGTCCTACGAGCAGTACGTC.

J is TRBJ2-5 and V is TRBV24-1; tentatively, D is TRBD1 (5 bases). This CDR3 is built from 17 residues. V gave up 4 bases and J gave up 5 bases, with 22 bases separating them. Germline values: CDR1 KGHDR, CDR2 SFDVKD. The DNA for the CDR3 is TGTGCCACCAGTGAGGCCACAGGTAAACCTTCGATGGAGACCCAGTACTTC. Translated, it gives CATSEATGKPSMETQYF.

This clone was seen a handful of times. V is TRBV6-6 and J is TRBJ1-2; no firm D call. The CDR3 runs to 12 residues. The ends were cut back, 4 bases at V and 8 bases at J, with 11 bases in the middle. CDR1 is MNHNY, CDR2 SVGAGI, per germline (reference sequence). In DNA form, the CDR3 reads TGTGCCAGCAGTTCCGGGAGTAGGGGCTACACCTTC. Amino acid sequence: CASSSGSRGYTF.

The chain has TRBV4-3 and TRBJ1-5; D unresolved. Germline CDR1 is LGHNA and CDR2 is YSLEER. The CDR3 runs to 13 residues. The V gene lost 0 bases and the J gene lost 4 bases, with 4 bases spanning the gap. CDR3 sequence: CASSQEKNQPQHF. CDR3 sequence (DNA): TGCGCCAGCAGCCAAGAGAAAAATCAGCCCCAGCATTTT.

This chain links TRBV6-1 with TRBJ1-5; a weak D match, TRBD1 (5 bases). This CDR3 is 15 amino acids long. The ends were cut back, 2 bases at V and 7 bases at J, with 15 bases in the middle. Germline V gives CDR1 MNHNS, CDR2 SASEGT. CDR3: CASSEYWQGKQPQHF. The CDR3 coding sequence is TGTGCCAGCAGTGAATATTGGCAGGGAAAACAGCCCCAGCATTTT.

J is TRBJ2-1 and V is TRBV12-3 or TRBV12-4; no clear D gene. Between the trimmed V and J ends, which lost 3 bases and 8 bases, there was a span of 11 bases. This CDR3 is built from 13 residues. As DNA, the CDR3 is TGTGCCAGCAGTTTTGTCAGTTTCCATGAGCAGTTCTTC. Protein sequence: CASSFVSFHEQFF.

The chain couples TRBV5-5 to TRBJ2-5; 7 positions match TRBD1. Germline V gene sequence: CDR1 SGHKS, CDR2 YYEKEE (reference sequence). V dropped 2 bases and J dropped 0; count of bases not matched to a gene: 4. This CDR3 spans 15 amino acids. CDR3: CASSFQTGNQETQYF. DNA of the CDR3: TGTGCCAGCAGCTTCCAGACAGGGAACCAAGAGACCCAGTACTTC.

This clone was seen only once. Written as DNA, the CDR3 is TGTGCCAGCAGCTTATTTGGACAGGGCACAGATACGCAGTATTTT. It yields the protein CASSLFGQGTDTQYF. The chain uses TRBV5-8 and TRBJ2-3, with 7 bases fitting TRBD1. J gave up 1 base and V 2 bases, and 4 bases lay outside the gene matches. Germline V gives CDR1 SGHTS, CDR2 YDEGEE. There are 15 residues in the CDR3.

This clone showed up just a few times. This chain connects TRBV19 to TRBJ2-6; a possible D gene is TRBD2 (5 bases). CDR3 size: 16 residues. Trimming stripped 3 bases from V and 2 bases from J, with 11 bases between. Germline CDR1 and CDR2: LNHDA and SQIVND (reference sequence). The CDR3 protein is CASSISGVAGANVLTF. The DNA for the CDR3 is TGTGCCAGTAGTATTTCCGGGGTGGCTGGGGCCAACGTCCTGACTTTC.

The chain employs TRBV18 and TRBJ2-4; D gene unclear. V was clipped by 6 bases and J by 1 base, with 13 bases between them. Germline assignment: CDR1 KGHSH and CDR2 LQKENI. The CDR3 length is 15 residues. CDR3 DNA: TGTGCCAGCTCCCTTTATACAGAGGCCAAAAACATTCAGTACTTC. This encodes CASSLYTEAKNIQYF.

This clone was seen more than once but under ten times. The rearrangement links TRBV7-9 to TRBJ1-1; D remains ambiguous. V was pared by 11 bases and J by 3 bases, with 16 bases between. The CDR3 is made up of 13 amino acids. CDR1 and CDR2 (germline): SEHNR, FQNEAQ (reference sequence). The CDR3, as DNA: TGTGCCTCATACACCCCCGGGGACACTGAAGCTTTCTTT. It encodes CASYTPGDTEAFF. Complete variable domain (other parts from reference TRBV7-9 and TRBJ1-1): DTGVSQNPRHKITKRGQNVTFRCDPISEHNRLYWYRQTLGQGPEFLTYFQNEAQLEKSRLLSDRFSAERPKGSFSTLEIQRTEQGDSAMYLCASYTPGDTEAFFGQGTRLTVV.

J is TRBJ2-2 and V is TRBV18, with no clear D. Trimming stripped 7 bases from V and 0 bases from J, with 9 bases between. The CDR3 runs to 14 residues. Per germline, CDR1 KGHSH and CDR2 LQKENI. The CDR3 region has the DNA TGTGCCAGCTGGCCAGGATCGAACACCGGGGAGCTGTTTTTT. It encodes CASWPGSNTGELFF.

The chain combines TRBV5-8 with TRBJ2-3; 11 bases fit TRBD2. This CDR3 has 19 residues. Trimming cost V 7 bases and J 0 bases; bases outside gene matches: 16. Germline V gene lookup returns CDR1 SGHTS and CDR2 YDEGEE. In DNA, the CDR3 is TGTGCCAGCCCTCGTTCTCTGCTAGCGGGGGGCGATAGCACAGATACGCAGTATTTT. Translating it yields CASPRSLLAGGDSTDTQYF. The entire variable domain, with the rest obtained from reference TRBV5-8 and TRBJ2-3, is as follows: EAGVTQSPTHLIKTRGQQATLRCSPISGHTSVYWYQQALGLGLQFLLWYDEGEERNRGNFPPRFSGRQFPNYSSELNVNALELEDSALYLCASPRSLLAGGDSTDTQYFGPGTRLTVL.

V gene TRBV6-2 or TRBV6-3 combines with J gene TRBJ2-1; no reliable D call. The germline gives CDR1 MNHEY, CDR2 SVGEGT. CDR3 size: 15 residues. Trimming left V 2 bases short and J 3 bases short, with 11 bases between. CDR3 DNA: TGTGCCAGCAGTTACCCGCAAGACTTCTACAATGAGCAGTTCTTC. Protein product: CASSYPQDFYNEQFF.

The chain recombines TRBV29-1 with TRBJ2-2; D perhaps matches TRBD2 (5 bases). Germline V gene data show CDR1 as SQVTM and CDR2 as ANQGSEA. The V end lost 6 bases, the J end lost 0 bases, and 20 bases lay between the germline ends. This CDR3 has 17 residues. This CDR3 is CSVISRGGRTNTGELFF. The CDR3 DNA is TGCAGCGTCATATCCCGCGGAGGTCGAACGAACACCGGGGAGCTGTTTTTT.